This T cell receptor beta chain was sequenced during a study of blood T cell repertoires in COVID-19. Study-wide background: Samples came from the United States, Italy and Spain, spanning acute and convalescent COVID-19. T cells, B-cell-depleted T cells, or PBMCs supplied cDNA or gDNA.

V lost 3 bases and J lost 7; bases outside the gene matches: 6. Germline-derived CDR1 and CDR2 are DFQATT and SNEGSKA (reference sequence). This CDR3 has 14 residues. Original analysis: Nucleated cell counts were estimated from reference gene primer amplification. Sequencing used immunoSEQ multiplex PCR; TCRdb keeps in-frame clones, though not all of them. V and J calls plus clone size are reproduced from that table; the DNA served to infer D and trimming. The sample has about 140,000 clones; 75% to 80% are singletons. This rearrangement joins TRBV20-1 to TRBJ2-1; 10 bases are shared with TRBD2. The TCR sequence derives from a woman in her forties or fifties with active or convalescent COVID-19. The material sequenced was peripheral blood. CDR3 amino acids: CSASSSGRRNEQFF. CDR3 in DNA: TGCAGTGCTAGTAGTAGCGGGAGGAGGAATGAGCAGTTCTTC.